This T cell receptor (beta chain) came from a study of response to subunit inactivated influenza vaccine. TCRdb re-called the RT-PCR reads through MiXCR, storing one row per CDR3 protein. This table has about 180,000 distinct CDR3 sequences, about 10% appearing once. Study-wide points: Authors suggested that a seasonal influenza vaccination recruits few new T cells each time.

This clonotype has ten or more counts. Antigen specificity is unknown. The sequencing here drew on non-naive T cells sorted from PBMCs, taken on the day of vaccination. This TCR was sampled from a man aged 45-65 years who received an inactivated influenza vaccine.

This CDR3 is CASSLSTETQYF. The CDR3 region has the DNA TGTGCCAGCAGCTTATCCACAGAGACCCAGTACTTC. The V gene is TRBV7-6, the J gene TRBJ2-5; no reliable D call. The CDR3 totals 12 residues. Per germline, CDR1 SGHVS and CDR2 FNYEAQ. Trimming cost V 2 bases and J 4 bases, with 5 bases left between them.